The 6 T cell receptor beta chains below were found in one sample sequenced in a study of OX40 agonist ivuxolimab in advanced cancers. Data came from immunoSEQ multiplex PCR; TCRdb stores just in-frame clones and leaves some out. Found here are 65,000 to 80,000 clones, about 85% of them singletons; the top ten hold approximately 0.99%. The source was CD4+ or CD8+ T cells sorted from blood, collected in a trial of the OX40 agonist ivuxolimab. Every receptor here comes from an adult with an advanced solid tumor such as melanoma, head and neck, liver or kidney cancer.

J is TRBJ2-1 and V is TRBV6-4; the D call may be TRBD1 or TRBD2 (5 bases each). Germline-derived CDR1 and CDR2 are MRHNA and SNTAGT. The length of the CDR3 is 14 residues. V was pared by 8 bases and J by 6 bases, with 17 bases between. The CDR3 loop reads CASRGSPFLNEQFF. CDR3 sequence (DNA): TGTGCCAGCCGGGGCTCCCCGTTTCTCAATGAGCAGTTCTTC.

This clone was recorded once. At one end the junction does not follow the germline gene, possibly because of a read error. This chain joins TRBV7-6 and TRBJ2-7; D might be TRBD1 or TRBD2, each matching 6 bases. Per the germline V gene, CDR1 is SGHVS and CDR2 is FNYEAQ. This CDR3 contains 15 residues. The CDR3 region is CASSSQEGGSFEQYF. CDR3 in DNA: TGTGCCAGCAGCTCTCAGGAGGGGGGCTCCTTCGAGCAGTACTTC.

This clone was seen a few times. The sample contains more than one DNA sequence encoding this CDR3. The chain joins TRBV5-1 to TRBJ2-1; TRBD1 is a possible D gene (6 bases). Germline loops: CDR1 SGHRS, CDR2 YFSETQ. The CDR3 length is 12 residues. V gave up 2 bases and J gave up 9 bases, with 9 bases separating them. CDR3 in amino acids: CASSLEQGEQFF. The DNA of the CDR3 is TGCGCCAGCAGCTTAGAACAGGGTGAGCAGTTCTTC.

V and J are TRBV6-4 and TRBJ1-1; D perhaps matches TRBD1 (5 bases). Germline CDR1 reads MRHNA; CDR2 reads SNTAGT. There are 20 residues in the CDR3. With 6 bases removed from V and 1 base from J, the gap between germline ends came to 30 bases. The CDR3 coding sequence is TGTGCCAGCAGGCTCATTGTCGCACTACAGGCTGGCGGAGAGAACACTGAAGCTTTCTTT. Its protein product is CASRLIVALQAGGENTEAFF.

The chain is built from TRBV10-2 and TRBJ2-2; D might be TRBD2 (7 bases). The germline gives CDR1 WSHSY, CDR2 SAAADI. Deletions cut 6 bases from V and 4 bases from J, with 18 bases between. The CDR3 has 16 residues. The CDR3, as DNA: TGCGCCAGCAGCTCCGGGGGGCCGACCGTCACCGGGGAGCTGTTTTTT. Protein: CASSSGGPTVTGELFF.

This clone was observed once. This chain links TRBV13 with TRBJ1-5; D is unclear. CDR1 is PRHDT, CDR2 FYEKMQ, per germline (reference sequence). With 2 bases removed from V and 5 bases from J, the gap between germline ends came to 7 bases. The CDR3 totals 13 residues. DNA for the CDR3: TGTGCCAGCAGCTTAAGCAGATATCAGCCCCAGCATTTT. Its protein is CASSLSRYQPQHF. Combining the CDR3 with reference TRBV13 and TRBJ1-5 gives the whole variable domain AAGVIQSPRHLIKEKRETATLKCYPIPRHDTVYWYQQGPGQDPQFLISFYEKMQSDKGSIPDRFSAQQFSDYHSELNMSSLELGDSALYFCASSLSRYQPQHFGDGTRLSIL.